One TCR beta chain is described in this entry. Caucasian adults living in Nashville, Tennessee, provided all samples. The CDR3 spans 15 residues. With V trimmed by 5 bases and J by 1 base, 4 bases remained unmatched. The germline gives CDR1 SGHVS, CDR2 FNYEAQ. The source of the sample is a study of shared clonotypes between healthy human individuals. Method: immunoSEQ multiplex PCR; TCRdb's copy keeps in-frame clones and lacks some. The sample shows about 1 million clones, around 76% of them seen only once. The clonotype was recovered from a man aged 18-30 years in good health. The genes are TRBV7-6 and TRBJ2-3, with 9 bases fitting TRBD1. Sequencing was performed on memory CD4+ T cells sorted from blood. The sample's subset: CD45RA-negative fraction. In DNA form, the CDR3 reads TGTGCCAGCAGCGACCGGGACAGGGGCACAGATACGCAGTATTTT. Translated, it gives CASSDRDRGTDTQYF.